This T cell receptor beta chain is from a study of CD8 T cells in acute hepatitis C reinfection. Stated time point: naive CD8 control sorted from an acute-time-point sample. Germline V gene lookup returns CDR1 SEHNR and CDR2 FQNEAQ (reference sequence). The CDR3 contains 15 residues. V lost 3 bases and J lost 8, with 19 bases in between. Generated by immunoSEQ multiplex PCR, the TCRdb table keeps only in-frame clones and is missing some. The profile shows 30,000 to 45,000 clones, approximately 83% of them singletons. This sequence originates from a young woman who spontaneously cleared hepatitis C infection. This rearrangement joins TRBV7-9 to TRBJ1-1; tentative D call: TRBD1 (5 bases). Sequenced input: naive CD8+ T cells from PBMCs. The CDR3 reads CASSFVRMGDLEAFF. CDR3 sequence (DNA): TGTGCCAGCAGCTTTGTTAGGATGGGGGACCTAGAAGCTTTCTTT.